The TCR beta chain under discussion was sequenced for a study of blood T cell repertoires in COVID-19. Study summary: Samples came from the United States, Italy and Spain, spanning acute and convalescent COVID-19. T cells, B-cell-depleted T cells, or PBMCs supplied cDNA or gDNA.

Germline V lookup: CDR1 MNHEY, CDR2 SVGAGI. With V trimmed by 0 bases and J by 4 bases, 3 bases remained unmatched. CDR3 length: 16 residues. Authors' analysis steps: How many nucleated cells were present was estimated from reference gene primer amplification. Only in-frame clones appear in the TCRdb table, and some are missing; sequencing was by immunoSEQ multiplex PCR. That table gives V, J and clone size, and the DNA gave D and trimming. The table has 21,000 or so clones, about 89% seen once; the top ten hold 15% to 20%. The table lists this clone with a count of one. The TCR comes from an older man with active COVID-19. The sequencing sample was made of peripheral blood. This sequence joins TRBV6-5 and TRBJ1-4; TRBD1 aligns across 9 bases. The CDR3 DNA follows: TGTGCCAGCAGTTACTCAGGGACAGGGAATAATGAAAAACTGTTTTTT. It encodes CASSYSGTGNNEKLFF.